Reported below is one T cell receptor (beta chain). Antigen specificity is unknown. Generated by immunoSEQ multiplex PCR, the TCRdb table keeps only in-frame clones and is missing some. The sample carries 150,000 to 160,000 clones, around nine tenths recorded once. The record originates from a study of cytomegalovirus exposure and HLA in healthy donors. The overall study: The same platform as the approximately 660 first-cohort repertoires was used for the 100 to 150 validation repertoires, a later analysis reported. Overall study results and limits: The listing of 160 or so TCR beta chains classed them as cytomegalovirus-associated. Subsequent analysis found a tendency for first-cohort TCR clusters to co-occur within the 95 to 150 validation repertoires. Using the classifier, cytomegalovirus status was reportedly diagnosed with high specificity and sensitivity.

The CDR3 has 15 residues. Germline loops: CDR1 SGHTA, CDR2 FQGNSA. Trimming shortened V by 5 bases and J by 0 bases, and 11 bases separated the two germline ends. V usage is TRBV7-2 and J usage is TRBJ2-1, with D possibly TRBD2 on 5 matching bases. The source is a man between 18 and 29 years old in good health and CMV-seropositive. The sequenced sample consisted of PBMCs. CDR3 bases: TGTGCCAGCAGCAGGACTCTAAGCTCCTACAATGAGCAGTTCTTC. Its protein is CASSRTLSSYNEQFF.